This note documents a single TCR beta chain sequence. The source of the sample is a study of blood T cells in healthy people across ages. Study-level information: Template-switching capture recovered about one barcoded beta molecule per two T cells.

The sample providers were healthy Caucasian people from Russia, aged roughly 6 to 90. A second about 7 to 12 cycle PCR used barcoded and J-beta primers. With 12 random nucleotides, a template-switch adaptor tagged each individual cDNA molecule. TCRdb reanalysed the 5' RACE reads using MiXCR and keeps one entry per CDR3 protein. The sample holds 1.6 million or so distinct CDR3 sequences, roughly 32% seen once. The germline V gene has CDR1 DFQATT and CDR2 SNEGSKA (reference sequence). V lost 4 bases to trimming and J lost 5 bases, with 15 bases between them. The CDR3 consists of 14 residues. The genes are TRBV20-1 and TRBJ1-5, with D possibly matching TRBD1 (6 bases). This clonotype was obtained from a woman aged 25 to 39 in good health. The sequenced sample was blood. CDR3 coding DNA: TGCAGTGCTACGGAACAGGGCCCGGATCAGCCCCAGCATTTT. Translated, it gives CSATEQGPDQPQHF.